These 31 T cell receptor beta chains share one sample of origin, sequenced in a study of response to subunit inactivated influenza vaccine. TCRdb reprocessed the RT-PCR reads via MiXCR and lists one record per CDR3 protein. The sample lists roughly 700,000 distinct CDR3 sequences, roughly 14% occurring once. This specimen consisted of PBMCs from blood, obtained about 11 days after vaccination. These TCRs come from a man aged 45-65 years who received an inactivated influenza vaccine.

A few counts support this clonotype. This chain uses TRBV7-9 with TRBJ2-3, with 12 bases lining up with TRBD2. Trimming cost V 3 bases and J 3 bases; bases outside gene matches: 7. The CDR3 loop spans 17 amino acids. Germline-derived CDR1 and CDR2 are SEHNR and FQNEAQ (reference sequence). The CDR3 sequence is CASSFPSGGAVTDTQYF. Written as DNA, the CDR3 is TGTGCCAGCAGCTTCCCTAGCGGGGGGGCCGTGACAGATACGCAGTATTTT.

This clonotype occurred many times. The CDR3 coding sequence is TGTGCCAGCAGCCCTAGCGGACACACAGATACGCAGTATTTT. It is translated as CASSPSGHTDTQYF. The chain combines TRBV14 with TRBJ2-3; 7 nucleotides align to TRBD2. Germline V gene lookup returns CDR1 SGHDN and CDR2 FVKESK. The trim removed 4 bases at V and 2 bases at J, leaving 3 bases unmatched. The CDR3 contains 14 residues.

This clonotype was seen more than once but under ten times. This sequence joins TRBV20-1 and TRBJ2-7; TRBD1 aligns across 10 bases. The CDR3 sequence is 18 residues long. Trimming removed 1 base from V and 1 base from J; junction bases left unmatched: 13. Germline V gene data show CDR1 as DFQATT and CDR2 as SNEGSKA (reference sequence). The CDR3 region is CSARVLAPRDRGSYEQYF. The CDR3 bases are TGCAGTGCTAGAGTTCTTGCCCCGCGGGACAGGGGTTCCTACGAGCAGTACTTC.

V and J are TRBV6-1 and TRBJ2-7; D is undetermined. The CDR3 is 14 residues long. Per germline, CDR1 MNHNS and CDR2 SASEGT. The V end lost 5 bases, the J end lost 6 bases, and 17 bases lay between the germline ends. The CDR3 nucleotides read TGTGCCAGCAGTACACAGCTAGGGCCTACCGAGCAGTACTTC. This sequence encodes CASSTQLGPTEQYF.

The V call is TRBV7-2, the J call TRBJ1-2; a weak D match, TRBD1 (5 bases). The V gene's germline CDR1 is SGHTA and CDR2 FQGNSA. This CDR3 is 15 amino acids long. The V end lost 5 bases, the J end lost 0 bases, and 13 bases lay between the germline ends. This chain's CDR3 is CASSIISGPNYGYTF. CDR3 coding DNA: TGTGCCAGCAGCATAATCTCGGGGCCTAACTATGGCTACACCTTC.

V gene TRBV11-2 combines with J gene TRBJ2-1; weak D call: TRBD1 (6 bases). The V and J ends lost 3 bases and 2 bases respectively, with 17 bases between them. The CDR3 runs to 17 residues. Germline-derived CDR1 and CDR2 are SGHAT and FQNNGV. The CDR3 DNA follows: TGTGCCAGCAGCTTGATATCGCTGGGGGCCACCTACAATGAGCAGTTCTTC. It translates to CASSLISLGATYNEQFF.

This clonotype appeared many times. The germline gene is not matched at one end of the junction; a read error may be the cause. The CDR3 sequence: CASSHTPLLDFF. CDR3 nucleotides: TGTGCCAGCAGCCACACTCCCCTCCTGGACTTTTTT. The rearrangement links TRBV28 to TRBJ2-3; D perhaps matches TRBD2 (5 bases). CDR3 length: 12 amino acids. The germline V gene has CDR1 MDHEN and CDR2 SYDVKM.

A few counts support this clonotype. This chain uses TRBV15 with TRBJ1-2; 12 nucleotides align to TRBD1. The CDR3 runs 15 residues. Germline values: CDR1 LNHNV, CDR2 YYDKDF (reference sequence). Germline trimming cut 5 bases from V and 8 bases from J; bases unmatched to any gene: 9. CDR3 in amino acids: CATSVGTGGEGGYTF. The CDR3 nucleotides read TGTGCCACCAGCGTGGGGACAGGGGGCGAGGGAGGCTACACCTTC.

This clonotype showed up just a few times. V gene TRBV6-1 combines with J gene TRBJ2-7; TRBD2 agrees at 8 bases. CDR1 and CDR2 from the germline V gene are MNHNS and SASEGT. The CDR3 loop spans 16 amino acids. V shed 1 base, J shed 5 bases, and the junction held 10 bases outside the gene matches. The CDR3 DNA reads as TGTGCCAGCAGTGAAGGATTTTCAGCGGGAGCTAACGAGCAGTACTTC. Its translation: CASSEGFSAGANEQYF.

This clonotype has a handful of counts. The V gene is TRBV15, the J gene TRBJ2-5; the D gene could be TRBD1 or TRBD2 (5 bases each). The V end was cut by 0 bases, the J end by 4 bases, with 12 bases between. Germline values: CDR1 LNHNV, CDR2 YYDKDF (reference sequence). The CDR3 is 15 residues long. CDR3: CATSRDLGVTETQYF. For the CDR3, the DNA is TGTGCCACCAGCAGAGATCTGGGGGTAACAGAGACCCAGTACTTC.

This clonotype came up a few times. The chain carries TRBV7-2 and TRBJ2-2; the D is unclear. The germline V gene has CDR1 SGHTA and CDR2 FQGNSA. The germline V and J ends were trimmed by 8 bases and 2 bases, with 12 bases remaining between them. The CDR3 contains 14 residues. The CDR3 nucleotides read TGTGCCAGCTGGCAGCAGCTAAACACCGGGGAGCTGTTTTTT. It specifies CASWQQLNTGELFF. Full variable domain (rest looked up from reference TRBV7-2 and TRBJ2-2): GAGVSQSPSNKVTEKGKDVELRCDPISGHTALYWYRQSLGQGLEFLIYFQGNSAPDKSGLPSDRFSAERTGGSVSTLTIQRTQQEDSAVYLCASWQQLNTGELFFGEGSRLTVL.

The chain uses TRBV7-2 and TRBJ1-2; D is perhaps TRBD1 (6 bases). CDR3 size: 15 residues. The germline V and J ends were trimmed by 1 base and 2 bases, with 11 bases remaining between them. Germline V gives CDR1 SGHTA, CDR2 FQGNSA. CDR3 sequence: CASSLVGQTNYGYTF. DNA of the CDR3: TGTGCCAGCAGCTTAGTAGGACAGACCAACTATGGCTACACCTTC. Together with reference TRBV7-2 and TRBJ1-2, the CDR3 gives the full variable domain: GAGVSQSPSNKVTEKGKDVELRCDPISGHTALYWYRQSLGQGLEFLIYFQGNSAPDKSGLPSDRFSAERTGGSVSTLTIQRTQQEDSAVYLCASSLVGQTNYGYTFGSGTRLTVV.

The chain couples TRBV7-2 to TRBJ2-7; no reliable D call. The germline V gene has CDR1 SGHTA and CDR2 FQGNSA. The CDR3 covers 15 residues. The V end lost 1 base, the J end lost 2 bases, and 12 bases lay between the germline ends. CDR3 in amino acids: CASSLVAKATYEQYF. The CDR3, as DNA: TGTGCCAGCAGCTTAGTGGCGAAGGCTACCTACGAGCAGTACTTC.

This rearrangement joins TRBV4-2 to TRBJ2-1; perhaps TRBD1 as D (5 bases). V lost 0 bases to trimming and J lost 5 bases, with 11 bases between them. The CDR3 consists of 15 residues. The germline gives CDR1 LGHNA, CDR2 YNFKEQ. The CDR3 region is CASSQDTGGNNEQFF. In DNA form, the CDR3 reads TGTGCCAGCAGCCAAGATACAGGTGGGAACAATGAGCAGTTCTTC.

This clonotype was counted many times. The V call is TRBV29-1, the J call TRBJ2-1; 8 bases align to TRBD2. CDR3 length: 13 residues. J gave up 6 bases and V 2 bases, and 3 bases lay outside the gene matches. Germline CDR1 and CDR2: SQVTM and ANQGSEA. CDR3 in amino acids: CSVESGTSNEQFF. The CDR3 DNA sequence: TGCAGCGTTGAATCCGGGACTAGCAATGAGCAGTTCTTC.

This clonotype has just a few counts. The chain couples TRBV12-3 or TRBV12-4 to TRBJ2-3; the D call may be TRBD1 or TRBD2 (5 bases each). V shed 5 bases and J shed 8 bases, with 11 bases lying between them. The CDR3 has 12 residues. The CDR3 DNA is TGTGCCAGCAGTACCTCTGGGGGTACGCAGTATTTT. Amino acids: CASSTSGGTQYF.

This clonotype came up many times. The chain combines TRBV20-1 with TRBJ1-6, with a possible D match to TRBD1 (5 bases). The CDR3 consists of 13 residues. Germline loops: CDR1 DFQATT, CDR2 SNEGSKA (reference sequence). Trimming cost V 3 bases and J 7 bases, with 10 bases left between them. The CDR3 coding sequence is TGCAGTGCTAGGTCGGGGCAGAATTCACCCCTCCACTTT. It yields the protein CSARSGQNSPLHF.

About this clonotype: Since no conserved phenylalanine or tryptophan closes the CDR3, a read error is the likely cause. The CDR3 protein is CASGQVASETQYL. CDR3 sequence (DNA): TGCGCCAGTGGACAGGTGGCGAGTGAGACCCAGTACCTC. The chain employs TRBV10-2 and TRBJ2-5; 7 bases map to TRBD1. V was pared by 9 bases and J by 5 bases, with 9 bases of the junction left unmatched. The CDR3 is 13 amino acids. The V gene's germline CDR1 is WSHSY and CDR2 SAAADI.

In its sample, this clonotype was seen a few times. The chain uses TRBV7-2 and TRBJ2-1; 8 nucleotides agree with TRBD2. Germline V lookup: CDR1 SGHTA, CDR2 FQGNSA. The CDR3 extends over 13 amino acids. Trimming removed 1 base from V and 13 bases from J; junction bases left unmatched: 6. CDR3 nucleotide sequence: TGTGCCAGCAGCTTAGTTGGTACTAGCGGACAGTTCTTC. Translating gives CASSLVGTSGQFF.

This clonotype was detected a few times. This sequence joins TRBV6-2 or TRBV6-3 and TRBJ2-1; 8 nucleotides match TRBD2. The length of the CDR3 is 16 residues. Germline lookup yields CDR1 MNHEY and CDR2 SVGEGT. J gave up 8 bases and V 6 bases, and 15 bases lay outside the gene matches. The CDR3 DNA is TGTGCCAGCAGCCGCCCCGGACTAGCAGAAACCTATGAGCAGTTCTTC. It yields the protein CASSRPGLAETYEQFF.

This clonotype showed up many times. The rearrangement links TRBV27 to TRBJ1-2; the D gene is possibly TRBD1 (5 bases). V lost 6 bases to trimming and J lost 3 bases, with 14 bases between them. There are 14 residues in the CDR3. In germline, CDR1 is MNHEY, CDR2 SMNVEV (reference sequence). CDR3 in amino acids: CASREAGIYYGYTF. In nucleotides, the CDR3 is TGTGCCAGCAGAGAAGCAGGGATTTACTATGGCTACACCTTC.

This clonotype showed up just a few times. This chain uses TRBV5-1 with TRBJ2-7; TRBD1 aligns across 12 bases. Germline V gene sequence: CDR1 SGHRS, CDR2 YFSETQ. CDR3 length equals 16 residues. The V and J ends lost 3 bases and 6 bases, in that order; junction bases with no gene match: 10. Written as DNA, the CDR3 is TGCGCCAGCAGCTACAAACCGGGACAGGGGGCCGCCGAGCAGTACTTC. Its translation: CASSYKPGQGAAEQYF.

This chain uses TRBV11-2 with TRBJ1-6; D call uncertain. The V gene's germline CDR1 is SGHAT and CDR2 FQNNGV. The V gene lost 5 bases and the J gene lost 10 bases, with 12 bases spanning the gap. The CDR3 covers 13 residues. CDR3 residues: CASSAQEESPLHF. CDR3 nucleotides: TGTGCCAGCAGCGCCCAGGAGGAGTCACCCCTCCACTTT.

This clonotype was seen repeatedly, ten times or more. The chain recombines TRBV20-1 with TRBJ2-7, with D uncertain. Trimming removed 7 bases at V and 3 bases at J, with 10 bases between. This CDR3 comprises 11 residues. Germline V gene sequence: CDR1 DFQATT, CDR2 SNEGSKA (reference sequence). CDR3 nucleotide sequence: TGCAGTGGAGGCTTTGACTACGAGCAGTACTTC. Its protein product is CSGGFDYEQYF.

This clonotype was detected only a few times. The chain has TRBV10-3 and TRBJ2-2; possible D gene TRBD2, 6 bases. The CDR3 spans 14 residues. The germline V gene has CDR1 ENHRY and CDR2 SYGVKD. V lost 6 bases and J lost 4, with 12 bases in between. The CDR3 DNA reads TGTGCCATCAGGGCTAGCGAAGTCACCGGGGAGCTGTTTTTT. Its translation: CAIRASEVTGELFF.

The chain has TRBV30 and TRBJ1-1, with D possibly TRBD1 on 6 matching bases. The V gene's germline CDR1 is GTSNPN and CDR2 SVGIG (reference sequence). Trimming stripped 5 bases from V and 9 bases from J, with 16 bases between. This CDR3 spans 12 amino acids. Here the CDR3 DNA reads TGTGCCTGGGGGTGGTCCGGGACACAAGCTTTCTTT. Its protein is CAWGWSGTQAFF.

This chain connects TRBV12-3 or TRBV12-4 to TRBJ1-2; D unclear. The germline V and J ends were trimmed by 7 bases and 3 bases, with 15 bases remaining between them. The CDR3 length is 14 residues. DNA of the CDR3: TGTGCCAGCACCCCTGGACGGACCTACTATGGCTACACCTTC. It is translated as CASTPGRTYYGYTF.

CDR3 coding DNA: TGTGCCTGGAGGATGGACAGGGGGTCGGCCGAGCAGTACTTC. It encodes CAWRMDRGSAEQYF. V and J are TRBV30 and TRBJ2-7; TRBD1 aligns across 10 bases. Germline V gene sequence: CDR1 GTSNPN, CDR2 SVGIG (reference sequence). This CDR3 spans 14 amino acids. J was trimmed by 6 bases and V by 3 bases; bases with no gene match: 8.

This sequence joins TRBV20-1 and TRBJ2-3; 7 nucleotides align to TRBD2. V lost 6 bases to trimming and J lost 2 bases; unmatched junction nucleotides: 11. Germline V CDR1 and CDR2: DFQATT, SNEGSKA (reference sequence). The CDR3 runs to 15 residues. CDR3 in DNA: TGCAGTGCAGAAAAAGGACTAGGGCTCACAGATACGCAGTATTTT. It specifies CSAEKGLGLTDTQYF.

This clonotype appeared a few times. This chain links TRBV12-3 or TRBV12-4 with TRBJ1-3; D is unresolved. The CDR3 covers 16 residues. V lost 2 bases to trimming and J lost 0 bases, with 11 bases between them. Here the CDR3 DNA reads TGTGCCAGCAGTTTAAGTCCTCTTATCTCTGGAAACACCATATATTTT. This translates into CASSLSPLISGNTIYF.

This clonotype occurred a few times. This chain uses TRBV5-1 with TRBJ2-7, with D perhaps TRBD2 (6 bases). Trimming cost V 0 bases and J 3 bases, with 13 bases left between them. The germline V gene has CDR1 SGHRS and CDR2 YFSETQ. CDR3 size: 15 residues. In nucleotides, the CDR3 is TGCGCCAGCAGCTTGGGAGGGCCGGGGGTCTACGAGCAGTACTTC. As protein: CASSLGGPGVYEQYF. The full variable domain, completed using reference TRBV5-1 and TRBJ2-7, is KAGVTQTPRYLIKTRGQQVTLSCSPISGHRSVSWYQQTPGQGLQFLFEYFSETQRNKGNFPGRFSGRQFSNSRSEMNVSTLELGDSALYLCASSLGGPGVYEQYFGPGTRLTVT.